Listed below are T cell receptor beta chains from one sample, sequenced in a study of shared clonotypes between healthy human individuals. The data were produced by immunoSEQ multiplex PCR, yet TCRdb's version contains in-frame clones alone and is incomplete. Of just over 2,000,000 clones listed, about 95% are singletons. The sample consisted of naive CD8+ T cells sorted from blood. These receptors were obtained from a man in his late teens or twenties in good health. Each CDR3 is given without its conserved first and last residue.

J gene: TRBJ2-2; V gene: TRBV5-6; CDR3 protein: ASSFGTSRELF
J gene: TRBJ1-3; V gene: TRBV28; CDR3 protein: ASEFAGSSGNTIY
J gene: TRBJ2-3; V gene: TRBV10-2; CDR3 protein: ASRDSSSTY
J gene: TRBJ1-5; V gene: TRBV28; CDR3 protein: ATQQGYNQPQH
J gene: TRBJ2-2; V gene: TRBV4-3; CDR3 protein: ASSQESLAGEAGELF
J gene: TRBJ1-3; V gene: TRBV25-1; CDR3 protein: ASSEFLLTGSGNTIY
J gene: TRBJ1-5; V gene: TRBV6-1; CDR3 protein: ASSEAQGVWPQH
J gene: TRBJ2-4; V gene: TRBV7-9; CDR3 protein: ASSPQAGENIQY
J gene: TRBJ2-6; V gene: TRBV27; CDR3 protein: ASSSQGTGANVLT
J gene: TRBJ2-7; V gene: TRBV7-9; CDR3 protein: ASSFREKQGPGYEQY
J gene: TRBJ2-5; V gene: TRBV11-3; CDR3 protein: ASSLDFGVGETQY
J gene: TRBJ1-1; V gene: TRBV30; CDR3 protein: AWSESRAPGLGAF
J gene: TRBJ2-7; V gene: TRBV27; CDR3 protein: ASSLNGHEQY
J gene: TRBJ2-7; V gene: TRBV6-5; CDR3 protein: ASSYGQLYEQY
J gene: TRBJ1-5; V gene: TRBV27; CDR3 protein: ATSGGGSNQPQH
J gene: TRBJ2-3; V gene: TRBV4-1; CDR3 protein: ASSQEGTGAETDTQY
J gene: TRBJ1-1; V gene: TRBV28; CDR3 protein: ASRTPNTEAF
J gene: TRBJ2-7; V gene: TRBV27; CDR3 protein: ASSLSRGEIPYEQY
J gene: TRBJ2-7; V gene: TRBV2; CDR3 protein: ASSDPGTDTYEQY
J gene: TRBJ2-1; V gene: TRBV7-9; CDR3 protein: ASSSTSGIYNEQF
J gene: TRBJ1-4; V gene: TRBV6-1; CDR3 protein: ASSEASPEWTNEKLF
J gene: TRBJ1-6; V gene: TRBV13; CDR3 protein: ASSAGSLGNSPLH
J gene: TRBJ2-1; V gene: TRBV30; CDR3 protein: AWSSQGSYNEQF
J gene: TRBJ2-7; V gene: TRBV5-4; CDR3 protein: ASSFSGTSYEQY
J gene: TRBJ1-5; V gene: TRBV27; CDR3 protein: ASSLRAINQPQH
J gene: TRBJ2-7; V gene: TRBV28; CDR3 protein: ASSQMNEQY
J gene: TRBJ2-1; V gene: TRBV7-2; CDR3 protein: ASSLDNEQF
J gene: TRBJ2-1; V gene: TRBV30; CDR3 protein: AWSVLGVEQF
J gene: TRBJ2-7; V gene: TRBV6-6; CDR3 protein: ASSYVGQGYEQY
J gene: TRBJ1-4; V gene: TRBV4-1; CDR3 protein: ASSQDPTGEINEKLF
J gene: TRBJ2-7; V gene: TRBV11-2; CDR3 protein: ASSFGDVYEQY
J gene: TRBJ1-1; V gene: TRBV11-2; CDR3 protein: ASSLDGAGEAF
J gene: TRBJ2-3; V gene: TRBV7-9; CDR3 protein: ASSRSSGGTTDTQY
J gene: TRBJ2-7; V gene: TRBV27; CDR3 protein: ASSLRGAIEQY